Only one count was recorded for the clone carrying this T cell receptor (beta chain). Clones were sequenced by immunoSEQ multiplex PCR, and TCRdb holds only the in-frame ones, with some missing. The data contain roughly 250,000 clones, approximately 80% of them singletons. This entry is derived from a study of blood T cell repertoires in COVID-19. This CDR3 contains 15 residues. V was trimmed by 5 bases and J by 0 bases, leaving 10 bases between them. Germline loops: CDR1 MNHEY, CDR2 SVGAGI. The V gene is TRBV6-5, the J gene TRBJ1-4; D ambiguous. Sequenced material: peripheral blood. This sequence was found in a woman older than 75 with active or convalescent COVID-19. The CDR3: CASSLRSATNEKLFF. The DNA for the CDR3 is TGTGCCAGCAGTCTAAGAAGCGCAACTAATGAAAAACTGTTTTTT.